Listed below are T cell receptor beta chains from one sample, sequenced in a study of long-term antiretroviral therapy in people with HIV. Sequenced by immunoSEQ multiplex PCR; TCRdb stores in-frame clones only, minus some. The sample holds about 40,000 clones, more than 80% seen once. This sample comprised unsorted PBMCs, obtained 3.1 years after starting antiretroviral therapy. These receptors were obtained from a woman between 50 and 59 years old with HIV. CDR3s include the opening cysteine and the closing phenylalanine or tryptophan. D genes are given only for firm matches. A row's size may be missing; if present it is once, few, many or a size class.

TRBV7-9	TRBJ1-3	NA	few	CASSLVGSAGNTIYF	TGTGCCAGCAGCTTAGTGGGGTCAGCTGGAAACACCATATATTTT
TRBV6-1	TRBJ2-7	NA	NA	CASSEGTFGGSYEQYF	TGTGCCAGCAGTGAAGGGACTTTTGGAGGTTCCTACGAGCAGTACTTC
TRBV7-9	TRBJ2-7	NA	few	CASSLTDSSYEQYF	TGTGCCAGCAGCTTAACAGATAGCTCCTACGAGCAGTACTTC
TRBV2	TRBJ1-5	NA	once	CATTRRDQPQHF	TGTGCCACCACGCGCAGGGACCAGCCCCAGCATTTT
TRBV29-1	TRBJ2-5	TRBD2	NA	CSVASGDQTQYF	TGCAGCGTGGCTAGCGGGGACCAGACCCAGTACTTC
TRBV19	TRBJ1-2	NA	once	CASSSGGSYGYTF	TGTGCCAGTAGTTCTGGAGGGAGCTATGGCTACACCTTC
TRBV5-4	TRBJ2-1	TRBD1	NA	CASRSIQGASFSSYNEQFF	TGTGCCAGCAGGTCAATCCAGGGGGCAAGTTTTAGCTCCTACAATGAGCAGTTCTTC
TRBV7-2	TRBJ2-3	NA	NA	CASVLGVSTDTQYF	TGTGCCAGCGTTCTAGGGGTTAGCACAGATACGCAGTATTTT
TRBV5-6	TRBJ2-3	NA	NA	CASSLDTRRRTDTQYF	TGTGCCAGCAGCTTGGATACACGGAGGAGGACAGATACGCAGTATTTT
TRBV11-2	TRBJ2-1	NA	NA	CASSLAGQSYNEQFF	TGTGCCAGCAGCTTAGCGGGTCAATCCTACAATGAGCAGTTCTTC
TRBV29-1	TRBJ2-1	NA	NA	CSVAIVGAGNEQFF	TGCAGCGTCGCGATTGTGGGGGCGGGGAATGAGCAGTTCTTC
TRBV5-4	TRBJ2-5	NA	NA	CASSLPLGLGVQETQYF	TGTGCCAGCAGCTTGCCCCTTGGGCTAGGTGTCCAAGAGACCCAGTACTTC
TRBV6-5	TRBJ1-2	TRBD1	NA	CASSSLQGSLGGYTF	TGTGCCAGCAGTTCCCTACAGGGGAGCCTCGGAGGCTACACCTTC
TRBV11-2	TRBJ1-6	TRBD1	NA	CASSGRQGLLSSPLHF	TGTGCCAGCAGCGGTCGACAGGGATTATTAAGTTCACCCCTCCACTTT
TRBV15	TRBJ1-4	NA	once	CATSRSRGGANEKLFF	TGTGCCACCAGCAGATCCAGGGGAGGGGCTAATGAAAAACTGTTTTTT
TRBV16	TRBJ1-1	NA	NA	CASSHGGKDGAFF	TGTGCCAGCAGCCACGGGGGGAAGGACGGAGCTTTCTTT
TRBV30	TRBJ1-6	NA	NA	CAWSVQESSYNSPLHF	TGTGCCTGGAGTGTACAGGAGAGCTCCTATAATTCACCCCTCCACTTT
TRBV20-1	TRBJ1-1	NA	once	CSARVDTEAFF	TGCAGTGCTAGGGTTGACACTGAAGCTTTCTTT
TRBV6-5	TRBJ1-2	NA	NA	CASSSTTPRYGYTF	TGTGCCAGCAGCTCGACGACTCCTCGCTACGGCTACACCTTC
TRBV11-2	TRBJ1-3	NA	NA	CASSPGTGTNSGNTIYF	TGTGCCAGCAGCCCGGGGACCGGGACAAACTCTGGAAACACCATATATTTT
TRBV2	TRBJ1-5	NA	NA	CASSQGKGSNQPQHF	TGTGCCAGCAGTCAGGGAAAGGGGAGCAATCAGCCCCAGCATTTT
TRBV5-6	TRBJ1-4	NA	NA	CASSLGGPEEKLFF	TGTGCCAGCAGCTTGGGGGGTCCGGAGGAAAAACTGTTTTTT
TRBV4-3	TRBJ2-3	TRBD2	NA	CASSQSTSGGPGDTQYF	TGCGCCAGCAGCCAGTCGACTAGCGGGGGGCCAGGGGATACGCAGTATTTT
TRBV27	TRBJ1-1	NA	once	CASTRGSGTANTEAFF	TGTGCCAGCACCAGGGGCTCCGGGACGGCGAACACTGAAGCTTTCTTT
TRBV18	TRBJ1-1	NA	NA	CASSPNYLTRSEAFF	TGTGCCAGCTCACCAAATTATCTCACGAGGTCTGAAGCTTTCTTT
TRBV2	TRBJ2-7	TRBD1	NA	CASRRGTVNSYEQYF	TGTGCCAGCAGGAGGGGGACAGTGAACTCCTACGAGCAGTACTTC
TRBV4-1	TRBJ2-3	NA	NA	CASSHYSVSTDTQYF	TGCGCCAGCAGCCATTATTCAGTAAGCACAGATACGCAGTATTTT
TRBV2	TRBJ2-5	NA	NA	CASSHTTGPQETQYF	TGTGCCAGCAGTCATACGACAGGCCCCCAAGAGACCCAGTACTTC
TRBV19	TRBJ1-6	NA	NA	CASGTGISYNSPLHF	TGTGCCAGTGGCACTGGGATCTCCTATAATTCACCCCTCCACTTT
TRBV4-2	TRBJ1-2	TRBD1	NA	CASSQVGQGIYGYTF	TGTGCCAGCAGCCAGGTGGGACAGGGGATCTATGGCTACACCTTC
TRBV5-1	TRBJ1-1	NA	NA	CASSLATANTEAFF	TGCGCCAGCAGCTTGGCGACAGCGAACACTGAAGCTTTCTTT
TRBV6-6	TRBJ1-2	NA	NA	CATMRGAGYGYTF	TGTGCCACCATGAGGGGGGCTGGTTATGGCTACACCTTC
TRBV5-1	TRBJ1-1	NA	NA	CASSLTVTTEAFF	TGCGCCAGCAGCTTGACGGTGACCACTGAAGCTTTCTTT
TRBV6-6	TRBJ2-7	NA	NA	CASSYYPPTASYEQYF	TGTGCCAGCAGTTATTACCCCCCGACAGCCTCCTACGAGCAGTACTTC
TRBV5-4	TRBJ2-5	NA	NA	CASTKIDSPTFQETQYF	TGTGCCAGCACAAAAATCGACAGCCCGACTTTCCAAGAGACCCAGTACTTC
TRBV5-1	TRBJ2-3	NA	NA	CASSSDGGRGDTQYF	TGCGCCAGCAGCTCCGACGGGGGGCGTGGAGATACGCAGTATTTT
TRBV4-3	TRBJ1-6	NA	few	CASSQEHSSYNSPLHF	TGCGCCAGCAGCCAAGAGCACAGTTCCTATAATTCACCCCTCCACTTT
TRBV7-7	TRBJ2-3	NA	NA	CASSLASPPDTQYF	TGTGCTAGCAGCTTAGCTAGTCCGCCGGATACGCAGTATTTT
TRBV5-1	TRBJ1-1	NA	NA	CASSLDGVLTEAFF	TGCGCCAGCAGCTTGGACGGGGTTCTCACTGAAGCTTTCTTT
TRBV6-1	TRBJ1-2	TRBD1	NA	CASSESAGRTGPYGYTF	TGTGCCAGCAGTGAAAGTGCGGGAAGGACAGGCCCCTATGGCTACACCTTC